A selection of T cell receptor beta chains follows, all from one sample in a study of shared clonotypes between healthy human individuals. Profiled with immunoSEQ multiplex PCR; TCRdb holds only in-frame clones, not every one. The sample contains 950,000 to 1,100,000 clones, about 75% of which appear only once. What was sequenced was memory CD4+ T cells sorted from blood. These receptors all stem from a man aged 18 to 35 in good health. CDR3s include the opening cysteine and the closing phenylalanine or tryptophan. The D gene is left open where the match is weak. The listing skips clone size in some rows; elsewhere it reads once, few, many or a size class.

V	D	size	length	J	DNA	CDR3
TRBV30	NA	NA	15	TRBJ2-2	TGTGCCTGGAGTGGCATGGCAGGGGTGGCCGGGGAGCTGTTTTTT	CAWSGMAGVAGELFF
TRBV6-5	NA	few	11	TRBJ1-1	TGTGCCAGCAGCCAGGGCCCTGAAGCTTTCTTT	CASSQGPEAFF
TRBV25-1	NA	few	15	TRBJ1-5	TGTGCCAGCAGCCCGCCCGGCCAGTCCAGGGAGCCCCAGCATTTT	CASSPPGQSREPQHF
TRBV6-5	NA	NA	13	TRBJ1-1	TGTGCCAGCAGTTACAACGTGAACACTGAAGCTTTCTTT	CASSYNVNTEAFF
TRBV9	NA	NA	15	TRBJ2-1	TGTGCCAGCGCTCTAGGGCTCGGCTCCTACAATGAGCAGTTCTTC	CASALGLGSYNEQFF
TRBV6-6	NA	NA	14	TRBJ1-1	TGTGCCAGCAGTTCACAGGACACTCACACTGAAGCTTTCTTT	CASSSQDTHTEAFF
TRBV9	NA	NA	14	TRBJ2-5	TGTGCCAGCAGCGTAGGAGGCAGCCAAGAGACCCAGTACTTC	CASSVGGSQETQYF
TRBV2	TRBD1	NA	13	TRBJ2-5	TGTGCCAGCACTTCAGGGGGCCGGGAGACCCAGTACTTC	CASTSGGRETQYF
TRBV29-1	NA	NA	15	TRBJ2-6	TGCAGCGTTGAGGGGGGTAGGGCTGGGGCCAACGTCCTGACTTTC	CSVEGGRAGANVLTF
TRBV4-1	TRBD2	few	13	TRBJ2-7	TGCGCCAGCAGCCTGGTAGCGGGAAGGGAGCAGTACTTC	CASSLVAGREQYF
TRBV9	NA	once	14	TRBJ2-5	TGTGCCAGCAGCGTAGGGGGCAGGGTGGAGACCCAGTACTTC	CASSVGGRVETQYF
TRBV6-6	NA	NA	15	TRBJ1-5	TGTGCCAGCAGTTACTCCCCTGAAAGCAATCAGCCCCAGCATTTT	CASSYSPESNQPQHF
TRBV30	NA	NA	12	TRBJ1-2	TGTGCCTGGAGTGACCGGTTTCGTGGCTACACCTTC	CAWSDRFRGYTF
TRBV2	NA	NA	12	TRBJ2-3	TGTGCCAGCACAGCTAATTTTGATACGCAGTATTTT	CASTANFDTQYF
TRBV6-6	NA	NA	16	TRBJ2-6	TGTGCCAGCAGTTACTCGGTTTTGTCTGGGGCCAACGTCCTGACTTTC	CASSYSVLSGANVLTF
TRBV5-5	TRBD2	few	12	TRBJ2-7	TGTGCCAGCAGTGGGACTACCTACGAGCAGTACTTC	CASSGTTYEQYF
TRBV6-1	NA	NA	12	TRBJ2-7	TGTGCCAGCAGCGCCGGGACTTACGAGCAGTACTTC	CASSAGTYEQYF
TRBV30	NA	NA	15	TRBJ1-5	TGTGCCTGGAGTGTGGGGGGGGGAAGCAATCAGCCCCAGCATTTT	CAWSVGGGSNQPQHF
TRBV28	TRBD2	NA	16	TRBJ2-3	TGTGCCAGCAGTTTAACGACTAGCGGGGGTACAGATACGCAGTATTTT	CASSLTTSGGTDTQYF
TRBV5-6	NA	few	16	TRBJ2-2	TGTGCCAGCACCCCCCGCAGCTTTATGAACACCGGGGAGCTGTTTTTT	CASTPRSFMNTGELFF
TRBV7-8	NA	NA	11	TRBJ2-7	TGTGCCAGCAGCTTAATCTTGGAGCAGTACTTC	CASSLILEQYF
TRBV30	NA	NA	16	TRBJ2-5	TGTGCCTGGAGCTCCGGCCGGCAGGGCAAACAAGAGACCCAGTACTTC	CAWSSGRQGKQETQYF
TRBV5-1	TRBD1	NA	14	TRBJ1-1	TGCGCCAGCAGATTGAGGGACAGGGACACTGAAGCTTTCTTT	CASRLRDRDTEAFF
TRBV28	TRBD1	NA	18	TRBJ2-6	TGTGCCAGCAGCTTTGACAGGGCCTTATTCTCTGGGGCCAACGTCCTGACTTTC	CASSFDRALFSGANVLTF
TRBV27	NA	NA	16	TRBJ1-6	TGTGCCAGCAGTTTAGGGTCGAAGGGTGGCAGTTCACCCCTCCACTTT	CASSLGSKGGSSPLHF
TRBV5-1	TRBD2	NA	15	TRBJ2-3	TGCGCCAGCAGCTTGAGACTAGCGGGCGGAGATACGCAGTATTTT	CASSLRLAGGDTQYF
TRBV6-5	NA	NA	15	TRBJ1-1	TGTGCCAGCAGTTACGCCCGGGACCAGAACACTGAAGCTTTCTTT	CASSYARDQNTEAFF
TRBV2	TRBD2	NA	15	TRBJ2-3	TGTGCCAGCAGTCCCTCTAGCGGGGGGGCGGATACGCAGTATTTT	CASSPSSGGADTQYF
TRBV9	NA	few	15	TRBJ1-6	TGTGCCAGCAGGACAGAGAGCTCCTATAATTCACCCCTCCACTTT	CASRTESSYNSPLHF
TRBV20-1	NA	once	11	TRBJ2-4	TGCAGTGCTATAGCGCTTGACATTCAGTACTTC	CSAIALDIQYF
TRBV18	NA	few	13	TRBJ1-2	TGTGCCAGCTCACCAGAAAGGAATTACGGCTACACCTTC	CASSPERNYGYTF
TRBV7-3	TRBD1	NA	16	TRBJ2-3	TGTGCCAGCAGCTTAACGGGACAGTACCACACAGATACGCAGTATTTT	CASSLTGQYHTDTQYF
TRBV5-1	NA	NA	15	TRBJ2-7	TGCGCCAGCAGCCCCATGGGACAACAGGGTGGCGAGCAGTACTTC	CASSPMGQQGGEQYF
TRBV6-6	NA	NA	11	TRBJ2-5	TGTGCCAGCAGTTACGGAAAGACCCAGTACTTC	CASSYGKTQYF
TRBV5-5	NA	NA	15	TRBJ1-5	TGTGCCAGCAGCTTGTCACCGGCTTCGAATCAGCCCCAGCATTTT	CASSLSPASNQPQHF
TRBV4-1	TRBD1	NA	15	TRBJ1-2	TGCGCCAGCAGCCAAGGGGGAGGGGGCCTCTATGGCTACACCTTC	CASSQGGGGLYGYTF
TRBV6-5	NA	few	12	TRBJ1-5	TGTGCCAGCGGGGGGGATAGGCAGCCCCAGCATTTT	CASGGDRQPQHF
TRBV7-2	TRBD1	NA	14	TRBJ1-5	TGTGCCAGCAGCTACGGACAGGGGCATCAGCCCCAGCATTTT	CASSYGQGHQPQHF
TRBV6-5	NA	once	13	TRBJ2-5	TGTGCCAGCAGTTACGATGTGGAGGAGACCCAGTACTTC	CASSYDVEETQYF
TRBV10-3	NA	NA	15	TRBJ2-5	TGTGCCATCAGTGGGGGAGCGTTGTACCAAGAGACCCAGTACTTC	CAISGGALYQETQYF
TRBV15	TRBD1	NA	19	TRBJ1-5	TGTGCCACCGCGTATCCAGGGACAGGGAGCCGACGGGGCAATCAGCCCCAGCATTTT	CATAYPGTGSRRGNQPQHF
TRBV28	TRBD1	many	15	TRBJ1-5	TGTGCCAGCAGTCTTACAGGGGTAGGGGATCAGCCCCAGCATTTT	CASSLTGVGDQPQHF
TRBV28	TRBD1	NA	13	TRBJ2-7	TGTGCCAGCATACCGACAGGGGGTCGCGAGCAGTACTTC	CASIPTGGREQYF
TRBV11-2	TRBD2	NA	14	TRBJ2-7	TGTGCCAGCAGCTCAACTAGCGGCTCCTACGAGCAGTACTTC	CASSSTSGSYEQYF
TRBV5-1	TRBD1	NA	15	TRBJ1-4	TGCGCCAGCAGCTCTCCCGGGACAGGGGATGAAAAACTGTTTTTT	CASSSPGTGDEKLFF
TRBV18	NA	NA	15	TRBJ2-2	TGTGCCAGCTCCCTAGTAGCGACGAACACCGGGGAGCTGTTTTTT	CASSLVATNTGELFF